This TCR beta chain is drawn from a study of blood T cells in healthy people across ages. Alongside a J-beta primer mix, a sample-barcoded 5' primer served in a second PCR lasting roughly 7 to 12 cycles. Each cDNA was tagged by a template-switch adaptor containing 12 random nucleotides. MiXCR, applied by TCRdb to the 5' RACE reads, yields one record per CDR3 protein. The sample lists 730,000 or so distinct CDR3 sequences, roughly 47% occurring once. This TCR was sampled from a woman in her fifties or sixties in good health. Sequencing input: blood.

The CDR3 coding sequence is TGCAGCGCCACGGGCAGGGCGGAGGCTGGCTACACCTTC. Translating gives CSATGRAEAGYTF. V usage is TRBV29-1 and J usage is TRBJ1-2; a possible D gene is TRBD1 (5 bases). CDR1 is SQVTM, CDR2 ANQGSEA, per germline. Between the trimmed V and J ends, which lost 7 bases and 7 bases, there was a span of 19 bases. The CDR3 spans 13 residues. Variable domain in full (rest from reference TRBV29-1 and TRBJ1-2): SAVISQKPSRDICQRGTSLTIQCQVDSQVTMMFWYRQQPGQSLTLIATANQGSEATYESGFVIDKFPISRPNLTFSTLTVSNMSPEDSSIYLCSATGRAEAGYTFGSGTRLTVV.